These 25 T cell receptor beta chains originate from one sample sequenced in a study of CD8+CD57+ T cells in acquired aplastic anemia. All sequencing subjects had displayed CD8+CD57+ cell expansion on flow cytometry. Investigators profiled TCR beta VDJ and CDR3 from genomic DNA template. TCRdb re-called the reads with MiXCR, one entry per CDR3 protein. Of hundreds of thousands of distinct CDR3 sequences in the sample, around a third were seen once. Material: sorted CD4+, CD8+, or CD8+CD57+ T cells (not recorded which) from PBMCs. These receptors were taken from a human donor with aplastic anemia.

This clonotype was found many times. This chain joins TRBV27 and TRBJ1-2, with TRBD1 identical over 9 bases. This CDR3 is 12 amino acids long. CDR1 is MNHEY, CDR2 SMNVEV, per germline (reference sequence). The V and J ends lost 6 bases and 7 bases, in that order; junction bases with no gene match: 3. CDR3 coding DNA: TGTGCCAGCAGACGGGGACAGGGTGGCTACACCTTC. Protein sequence: CASRRGQGGYTF.

On this clonotype itself: A read error may produce the germline difference seen at one junction end. This sequence joins TRBV20-1 and TRBJ1-5; 7 positions agree with TRBD1. Germline V gives CDR1 DFQATT, CDR2 SNEGSKA (reference sequence). CDR3 length: 15 amino acids. The DNA for the CDR3 is TGCAGGGCTAGAAGGACAGGAGGTAGCAATCAGCCCCAGCATTTT. Translating gives CRARRTGGSNQPQHF.

In this sample, this clonotype turned up many times. This chain joins TRBV20-1 and TRBJ1-2; 8 bases are shared with TRBD1. The V segment lost 5 bases and the J segment 3 bases; nucleotides outside the gene matches: 2. Germline CDR1 reads DFQATT; CDR2 reads SNEGSKA (reference sequence). This CDR3 is 12 amino acids long. CDR3 DNA: TGCAGTGCTCAGACAGGGGACTATGGCTACACCTTC. Its protein product is CSAQTGDYGYTF.

This clonotype was observed a handful of times. The chain is built from TRBV9 and TRBJ1-1, with D perhaps matching TRBD1 (5 bases). Trimming shortened V by 0 bases and J by 3 bases, and 12 bases separated the two germline ends. This CDR3 has 15 amino acids. Germline V gene sequence: CDR1 SGDLS, CDR2 YYNGEE. In nucleotides, the CDR3 is TGTGCCAGCAGCGTAGTCTCAGGGATTGACACTGAAGCTTTCTTT. Translation gives CASSVVSGIDTEAFF.

This clonotype has only a few counts. The chain couples TRBV20-1 to TRBJ2-1; D gene unclear. V was trimmed by 6 bases and J by 3 bases, leaving 12 bases between them. The CDR3 contains 13 residues. Germline V gene sequence: CDR1 DFQATT, CDR2 SNEGSKA (reference sequence). The CDR3 region is CSARTQNYNEQFF. The CDR3 DNA is TGCAGTGCAAGAACCCAAAACTACAATGAGCAGTTCTTC.

This clonotype showed up many times. The chain carries TRBV19 and TRBJ1-5; D is unresolved. The CDR3 spans 12 residues. Trimming stripped 0 bases from V and 9 bases from J, with 6 bases between. From germline, CDR1 is LNHDA and CDR2 SQIVND (reference sequence). The CDR3 DNA reads as TGTGCCAGTAGTATAGACCCGTGGCCCCAGCATTTT. This translates into CASSIDPWPQHF.

Ten or more counts support this clonotype. The chain has TRBV7-9 and TRBJ2-7; perhaps TRBD1 as D (5 bases). There are 14 residues in the CDR3. Germline values: CDR1 SEHNR, CDR2 FQNEAQ (reference sequence). V was shortened by 2 bases and J by 1 base, with 9 bases between the two germline ends. CDR3 loop: CASSLPGNSYEQYF. CDR3 bases: TGTGCCAGCAGCTTACCAGGGAATTCCTACGAGCAGTACTTC.

This clonotype was detected ten times or more. The rearrangement links TRBV12-3 or TRBV12-4 to TRBJ2-6, with D tentatively TRBD1 or TRBD2 (6 bases each). This CDR3 is 17 amino acids long. V lost 5 bases and J lost 6, with 20 bases in between. The CDR3 spells CASSPGDRRVEANVLTF. The CDR3 DNA reads as TGTGCCAGCAGTCCCGGCGACAGGAGGGTGGAGGCCAACGTCCTGACTTTC.

This clonotype was seen a few times. J is TRBJ1-2 and V is TRBV28; 7 bases map to TRBD1. The CDR3 loop spans 14 amino acids. Germline CDR1 and CDR2: MDHEN and SYDVKM. After removal of 10 bases from V and 3 bases from J, the junction contained 11 bases not matched to a gene. CDR3 in DNA: TGTGCCACAGAGAGAATAGGGGGCTACTATGGCTACACCTTC. Translated, it gives CATERIGGYYGYTF.

The V and J genes are TRBV6-4 and TRBJ1-1; TRBD1 matches at 7 bases. The CDR3 has 11 residues. V lost 9 bases and J lost 6; bases outside the gene matches: 4. Germline values: CDR1 MRHNA, CDR2 SNTAGT. DNA of the CDR3: TGTGCCAGTAGACAGGGCCCTGAAGCTTTCTTT. Translation gives CASRQGPEAFF.

The chain employs TRBV2 and TRBJ1-2; TRBD1 aligns across 7 bases. The germline V gene encodes CDR1 SNHLY and CDR2 FYNNEI. V trimming: 6 bases; J trimming: 4 bases; junction bases outside the gene matches: 8. This CDR3 region has 14 residues. As DNA, the CDR3 is TGTGCCAGCAGACCCGGGACAGAGAGCTATGGCTACACCTTC. Its translation is CASRPGTESYGYTF.

A word on this clonotype: A much larger clonotype is one base distant, so this may be a read error. This rearrangement joins TRBV14 to TRBJ1-2; D gene ambiguous. The CDR3 loop spans 13 amino acids. The germline V gene has CDR1 SGHDN and CDR2 FVKESK. CDR3 region: CASNQHLDHGYTF. CDR3 bases: TGTGCCAGCAACCAACACCTAGATCATGGCTACACCTTC. The whole variable domain, remainder taken from reference TRBV14 and TRBJ1-2, is EAGVTQFPSHSVIEKGQTVTLRCDPISGHDNLYWYRRVMGKEIKFLLHFVKESKQDESGMPNNRFLAERTGGTYSTLKVQPAELEDSGVYFCASNQHLDHGYTFGSGTRLTVV.

The chain joins TRBV24-1 to TRBJ1-5; 11 nucleotides align to TRBD1. The CDR3 covers 15 residues. Germline loops: CDR1 KGHDR, CDR2 SFDVKD. With 3 bases clipped from V and 8 bases from J, the junction kept 5 bases outside the gene matches. CDR3 region: CATSDGGQGVEPQHF. The CDR3 nucleotides read TGTGCCACCAGTGATGGGGGACAGGGGGTTGAGCCCCAGCATTTT.

V usage is TRBV7-9 and J usage is TRBJ2-7; 9 bases match TRBD1. Trimming removed 5 bases from V and 6 bases from J; junction bases left unmatched: 11. Germline V gene lookup returns CDR1 SEHNR and CDR2 FQNEAQ (reference sequence). There are 15 residues in the CDR3. The CDR3 region has the DNA TGTGCCAGCAGCCGAGACACAGGGGGCAGGATCGAGCAGTACTTC. Translating it yields CASSRDTGGRIEQYF.

The V call is TRBV7-9, the J call TRBJ1-1; D might be TRBD1 (6 bases). Germline V gene lookup returns CDR1 SEHNR and CDR2 FQNEAQ (reference sequence). CDR3 size: 12 residues. V gave up 5 bases and J gave up 7 bases, with 11 bases separating them. The CDR3 DNA follows: TGTGCCAGCAGCGCCGGACAGCTTGAAGCTTTCTTT. This translates into CASSAGQLEAFF.

The chain combines TRBV20-1 with TRBJ2-2; 7 bases align to TRBD2. The CDR3 has 15 residues. V dropped 3 bases and J dropped 2; count of bases not matched to a gene: 6. CDR1 is DFQATT, CDR2 SNEGSKA, per germline (reference sequence). CDR3 residues: CSASGRTQNTGELFF. The CDR3 region has the DNA TGCAGTGCTAGCGGGAGGACCCAAAACACCGGGGAGCTGTTTTTT.

This clonotype was seen ten or more times. The chain has TRBV11-1 and TRBJ1-3, with D perhaps TRBD1 (5 bases). CDR1 SGHAT and CDR2 FQDESV come from the germline V gene (reference sequence). The CDR3 sequence is 15 residues long. The germline V and J ends were trimmed by 1 base and 4 bases, with 11 bases remaining between them. The CDR3 protein is CASSLDGGTGNTIYF. The CDR3 nucleotides are TGTGCCAGCAGCTTAGATGGGGGGACCGGAAACACCATATATTTT.

This clonotype was seen ten or more times. The rearrangement joins TRBV10-2 to TRBJ2-3, with 7 nucleotides matching TRBD2. In germline, CDR1 is WSHSY, CDR2 SAAADI. The CDR3 spans 16 residues. V shed 4 bases, J shed 1 base, and the junction held 8 bases outside the gene matches. DNA for the CDR3: TGCGCCAGCAGTGCCCGTACGGGGGGAGGCACAGATACGCAGTATTTT. Translating it yields CASSARTGGGTDTQYF.

CDR3 sequence (DNA): TGCAGCGTTGAGGCCTCAGCGGGGGGTGAGCAGTTCTTC. This codes for CSVEASAGGEQFF. The chain is built from TRBV29-1 and TRBJ2-1; 9 bases align to TRBD2. This CDR3 region has 13 residues. Germline values: CDR1 SQVTM, CDR2 ANQGSEA. Trimming at V came to 3 bases and at J to 9 bases, leaving 6 bases not matched to a gene.

The chain recombines TRBV10-2 with TRBJ1-1; 9 bases line up with TRBD1. V lost 7 bases, J lost 4 bases, and 10 bases stayed unmatched. Germline CDR1 and CDR2: WSHSY and SAAADI. The CDR3 loop spans 15 amino acids. CDR3 DNA: TGCGCCAGCAAAGAGGACAGGGGCTACGGCACTGAAGCTTTCTTT. Protein product: CASKEDRGYGTEAFF.

This clonotype was recorded a few times. The chain uses TRBV4-3 and TRBJ2-7; D is unclear. Trimming left V 0 bases short and J 4 bases short, with 13 bases between. Germline V gene data show CDR1 as LGHNA and CDR2 as YSLEER. This CDR3 has 15 amino acids. CDR3 DNA: TGCGCCAGCAGCCAAGAAAAGGGCAGAATTTACGAGCAGTACTTC. This encodes CASSQEKGRIYEQYF.

This clonotype was counted at least ten times. The CDR3 here is CAISRDRVSNYGYTF. The DNA of the CDR3 is TGTGCCATCAGCCGGGACAGGGTATCCAACTATGGCTACACCTTC. This rearrangement joins TRBV10-3 to TRBJ1-2; 9 bases line up with TRBD1. Germline-derived CDR1 and CDR2 are ENHRY and SYGVKD. The junction had 7 bases not matched to a gene; V was cut back by 6 bases and J by 2 bases. The CDR3 contains 15 residues.

The chain joins TRBV2 to TRBJ1-1; D unresolved. The CDR3 spans 12 residues. From germline, CDR1 is SNHLY and CDR2 FYNNEI. Trimming shortened V by 7 bases and J by 4 bases, and 10 bases separated the two germline ends. CDR3 amino acids: CASIWRSTEAFF. CDR3 nucleotide sequence: TGTGCCAGCATTTGGAGAAGCACTGAAGCTTTCTTT.

Concerning this clonotype itself: A read error is possible here, since a much larger clone lies one base away. The chain combines TRBV19 with TRBJ2-5; D might be TRBD1 or TRBD2, each matching 5 bases. There are 15 residues in the CDR3. The germline gives CDR1 LNHDA, CDR2 SQIVND (reference sequence). The germline V and J ends were trimmed by 4 bases and 1 base, with 13 bases remaining between them. CDR3 sequence (DNA): TGTGCCAGTAGTACAGTGGGACCTGGCCAAGAGACCCAGTACTTC. As protein: CASSTVGPGQETQYF.

The chain couples TRBV2 to TRBJ2-5, with a possible D match to TRBD2 (6 bases). The CDR3 loop spans 12 amino acids. The V and J ends lost 6 bases and 5 bases respectively, with 10 bases between them. Germline CDR1 and CDR2: SNHLY and FYNNEI. In nucleotides, the CDR3 is TGTGCCAGCAGAGGAGGGGCGGAGACCCAGTACTTC. Protein: CASRGGAETQYF.